Shown below are 25 T cell receptor beta chains from a single sample sequenced in a study of T cell clonality in common variable immunodeficiency. Libraries were prepared by immunoSEQ multiplex PCR; TCRdb keeps only in-frame clonotypes and omits some of them. Recorded here are about 34,000 clones, none singletons. The sample consisted of peripheral blood mononuclear cells. These receptors were collected from a person between 18 and 75 years old in good health.

The table lists this clone with many counts. The read gets to within 3 residues of the CDR3 end, and the germline J gene fills in the rest. The chain uses TRBV6-4 and TRBJ1-5, with D possibly TRBD1 on 6 matching bases. This CDR3 is built from 13 residues. Germline V gene lookup returns CDR1 MRHNA and CDR2 SNTAGT. The CDR3 DNA, read in part, is TGTGCCAGCAGCCCATTGACAGGCCAACCC. Its protein is CASSPLTGQP. The whole CDR3 is CASSPLTGQPQHF.

This clone was seen at least ten times. The read finishes 3 residues shy of the CDR3 end, and the germline J gene is used to complete it. The chain employs TRBV4-2 and TRBJ2-1, with TRBD2 matching 9 bases. CDR3 size: 17 residues. V lost 0 bases to trimming and J lost 6 bases; unmatched junction nucleotides: 9. CDR1 and CDR2 (germline): LGHNA, YNFKEQ. CDR3 sequence: CASSQDSLGLARNEQFF. CDR3 DNA, as far as it was read: TGTGCCAGCAGCCAAGATTCGCTGGGACTAGCCCGCAATGAG.

This clone occurred many times. The observed sequence ends 3 residues before the CDR3 terminus, with the missing tail filled in from the germline J gene. The gene calls are TRBV30 and TRBJ2-1; D uncertain. In germline, CDR1 is GTSNPN, CDR2 SVGIG (reference sequence). This CDR3 has 16 residues. Deletions cut 0 bases from V and 8 bases from J, with 20 bases between. The CDR3 sequence: CAWSVVTRRLWDEQFF. The part of the CDR3 DNA that was read is TGTGCCTGGAGTGTTGTGACTCGCCGGCTTTGGGATGAG. Full variable domain (missing parts from reference TRBV30 and TRBJ2-1): SQTIHQWPATLVQPVGSPLSLECTVEGTSNPNLYWYRQAAGRGLQLLFYSVGIGQISSEVPQNLSASRPQDRQFILSSKKLLLSDSGFYLCAWSVVTRRLWDEQFFGPGTRLTVL.

This clone came up a few times. Sequencing ends 3 residues short of the CDR3 end; the germline J gene provides the rest. The chain links TRBV10-2 to TRBJ2-7; 12 nucleotides agree with TRBD2. Germline V gene data show CDR1 as WSHSY and CDR2 as SAAADI. This CDR3 region has 18 residues. V shed 2 bases, J shed 0 bases, and the junction held 8 bases outside the gene matches. The sequenced part of the CDR3 DNA is TGCGCCAGCAGTGAGAGGTCCATGACTAGCGGGAGCTCCTACGAG. Its translation is CASSERSMTSGSSYE. The complete CDR3 reads CASSERSMTSGSSYEQYF.

This clone was detected ten times or more. The read terminates 3 residues before the CDR3 end, so the remaining end is supplied by the germline J gene. The chain has TRBV6-4 and TRBJ2-7; 10 nucleotides line up with TRBD2. J was trimmed by 4 bases and V by 6 bases; bases with no gene match: 3. Germline V CDR1 and CDR2: MRHNA, SNTAGT. This CDR3 comprises 13 residues. The sequenced CDR3 bases are TGTGCCAGCAGGGGACTAGCGTTTTACGAG. It yields the protein CASRGLAFYE. The entire CDR3 protein is CASRGLAFYEQYF.

This clone was detected ten times or more. Sequencing ends 3 residues short of the CDR3 end; the germline J gene provides the rest. The V gene is TRBV28, the J gene TRBJ2-7, with 8 bases matching TRBD1. V lost 3 bases and J lost 0; bases outside the gene matches: 7. The CDR3 is made up of 16 amino acids. Per germline, CDR1 MDHEN and CDR2 SYDVKM. The sequenced CDR3 bases are TGTGCCAGCAGTTTTATAGGACAGGGTGGCTCCTACGAG. Its translation: CASSFIGQGGSYE. From start to end, the CDR3 is CASSFIGQGGSYEQYF.

This clone was detected ten times or more. The read terminates 3 residues before the CDR3 end, so the remaining end is supplied by the germline J gene. This chain uses TRBV18 with TRBJ1-2; maybe TRBD1 (5 bases). Between the trimmed V and J ends, which lost 4 bases and 4 bases, there was a span of 10 bases. Germline V gene lookup returns CDR1 KGHSH and CDR2 LQKENI. CDR3 length equals 13 residues. Here the CDR3 reads CASSQDKLYGYTF. Partial CDR3 DNA: TGTGCCAGCTCACAGGACAAACTCTATGGC.

This clone was seen repeatedly, ten times or more. The read falls 3 residues short of the CDR3 end, and the missing part is taken from the germline J gene. The chain couples TRBV10-1 to TRBJ1-1; D is unclear. The CDR3 totals 14 residues. Germline V CDR1 and CDR2: WNHNN, SYGVQD (reference sequence). The DNA read from the CDR3 is TGCGCCAGCAGTGGAGCTAGAGGCCTTCGGGAA. Translated, it gives CASSGARGLRE. The whole CDR3 reads CASSGARGLREAFF.

This clone was seen ten or more times. The CDR3 goes on 3 residues after the read ends, and that part is filled in from the germline J gene. This sequence joins TRBV20-1 and TRBJ2-3; D not certain. Trimming cost V 2 bases and J 0 bases, with 9 bases left between them. This CDR3 has 14 residues. The germline gives CDR1 DFQATT, CDR2 SNEGSKA (reference sequence). The sequenced CDR3 bases are TGCAGTGCTAGATTTCCGACTAGCACAGATACG. This encodes CSARFPTSTDT. The whole CDR3 is CSARFPTSTDTQYF.

This clone was recorded many times. The read falls 3 residues short of the CDR3 end, and the missing part is taken from the germline J gene. The V call is TRBV20-1, the J call TRBJ1-5; TRBD1 matches at 7 bases. From germline, CDR1 is DFQATT and CDR2 SNEGSKA (reference sequence). This CDR3 has 13 amino acids. CDR3 sequence reads: CSARVAGGGPQHF. The sequenced part of the CDR3 DNA is TGCAGTGCTAGAGTAGCAGGGGGAGGACCC.

This clone turned up a few times. The CDR3 end falls 3 residues outside the read, so it is completed with the germline J gene. The V call is TRBV2, the J call TRBJ1-2; 11 nucleotides match TRBD1. The CDR3 is 13 amino acids. Germline V gives CDR1 SNHLY, CDR2 FYNNEI. The CDR3: CAGKGQGVGGYTF. The sequenced part of the CDR3 DNA is TGTGCCGGGAAGGGACAGGGGGTTGGAGGC.

This clone was counted between two and nine times. The read ends 3 residues before the CDR3 terminus; that terminus is restored from the germline J gene. The chain joins TRBV6-1 to TRBJ1-5; the match to TRBD1 covers 8 bases. CDR3 size: 15 residues. Germline CDR1 is MNHNS and CDR2 is SASEGT. V dropped 2 bases and J dropped 6; count of bases not matched to a gene: 6. The CDR3 sequence is CASSESGQVFQPQHF. The covered CDR3 bases are TGTGCCAGCAGTGAATCGGGACAGGTGTTTCAGCCC.

Ten or more counts support this clone. The read ends 3 residues early relative to the CDR3; the germline J gene fills the gap. The chain carries TRBV14 and TRBJ1-4, with D unclear. The V gene's germline CDR1 is SGHDN and CDR2 FVKESK. This CDR3 contains 13 residues. With 0 bases removed from V and 8 bases from J, the gap between germline ends came to 7 bases. The sequenced CDR3 bases are TGTGCCAGCAGCCAAGATGCAGGAGAAAAA. Translation: CASSQDAGEK. In full, the CDR3 reads CASSQDAGEKLFF.

In its sample, this clone ranks as medium-sized. Coverage ceases 3 residues before the CDR3 finishes, and the germline J gene fills in the end. The gene calls are TRBV19 and TRBJ1-1; perhaps TRBD1 as D (5 bases). Trimming cost V 6 bases and J 1 base, with 12 bases left between them. The CDR3 loop spans 14 amino acids. Germline assignment: CDR1 LNHDA and CDR2 SQIVND (reference sequence). The CDR3 bases that were read are TGTGCCAGTAGACAGGCTCGAGGGAACACTGAA. This gives the protein CASRQARGNTE. In full, the CDR3 is CASRQARGNTEAFF. Using reference TRBV19 and TRBJ1-1 for the parts outside the CDR3, the full variable domain is DGGITQSPKYLFRKEGQNVTLSCEQNLNHDAMYWYRQDPGQGLRLIYYSQIVNDFQKGDIAEGYSVSREKKESFPLTVTSAQKNPTAFYLCASRQARGNTEAFFGQGTRLTVV.

This clone was seen at least ten times. Read sequence stops 3 residues before the CDR3 end, and the germline J gene provides the missing end. This sequence joins TRBV28 and TRBJ2-3; D possibly corresponds to TRBD1 (5 bases). The CDR3 is 15 residues long. V was cut by 3 bases and J by 1 base, with 11 bases left in between. From germline, CDR1 is MDHEN and CDR2 SYDVKM. This chain's CDR3 is CASSLVRGGTDTQYF. CDR3 bases read: TGTGCCAGCAGTTTGGTTAGGGGTGGCACAGATACG.

This clone showed up many times. With the read ending 3 residues before the CDR3 end, the germline J gene is used to fill in that end. The rearrangement uses TRBV7-9 and TRBJ1-6; 7 nucleotides match TRBD1. Germline trimming cut 11 bases from V and 7 bases from J; bases unmatched to any gene: 8. Germline-derived CDR1 and CDR2 are SEHNR and FQNEAQ (reference sequence). This CDR3 region has 13 residues. CDR3: CAGTGTENSPLHF. The covered CDR3 bases are TGTGCCGGAACCGGGACAGAAAATTCACCC. Complete variable domain (other parts from reference TRBV7-9 and TRBJ1-6): DTGVSQNPRHKITKRGQNVTFRCDPISEHNRLYWYRQTLGQGPEFLTYFQNEAQLEKSRLLSDRFSAERPKGSFSTLEIQRTEQGDSAMYLCAGTGTENSPLHFGNGTRLTVT.

Many counts were recorded for this clone. CDR3 sequence: CASSLDRAGTEAFF. CDR3 bases read: TGCGCCAGCAGCTTGGACAGGGCGGGCACTGAA. The gene calls are TRBV5-1 and TRBJ1-1; tentatively, D is TRBD1 (6 bases). The CDR3 extends 3 residues past the end of the read, so its final part is completed from the germline J gene. CDR1 and CDR2 from the germline V gene are SGHRS and YFSETQ. Trimming cost V 0 bases and J 4 bases, with 10 bases left between them. The CDR3 has 14 amino acids. Full variable domain (rest looked up from reference TRBV5-1 and TRBJ1-1): KAGVTQTPRYLIKTRGQQVTLSCSPISGHRSVSWYQQTPGQGLQFLFEYFSETQRNKGNFPGRFSGRQFSNSRSEMNVSTLELGDSALYLCASSLDRAGTEAFFGQGTRLTVV.

This clone showed up many times. The read halts 3 residues ahead of the CDR3 end, with the missing end drawn from the germline J gene. The chain employs TRBV18 and TRBJ2-5; D gene uncertain. V gave up 5 bases and J gave up 2 bases, with 3 bases separating them. The CDR3 covers 11 residues. Germline V CDR1 and CDR2: KGHSH, LQKENI. The CDR3: CASSTQETQYF. The covered CDR3 bases are TGTGCCAGCTCAACACAAGAGACC.

Many counts were recorded for this clone. Incomplete CDR3 DNA: TGTGCCAGCAGCCCCCCAGGGCAGGGTAATGAAAAG. Translation gives CASSPPGQGNEK. The entire CDR3 protein reads CASSPPGQGNEKLFF. The chain employs TRBV7-9 and TRBJ2-2, with D perhaps matching TRBD1 (5 bases). The read falls 3 residues short of the CDR3 end, and the missing part is taken from the germline J gene. Germline CDR1 SEHNR, CDR2 FQNEAQ (reference sequence). CDR3 size: 15 residues.

This clone was seen a handful of times. Read coverage stops 3 residues before the CDR3 terminus; the germline J gene supplies the remainder. This rearrangement joins TRBV10-2 to TRBJ1-6; no definite D call. The CDR3 length is 14 residues. Trimming removed 9 bases from V and 7 bases from J, with 16 bases in between. The germline V gene has CDR1 WSHSY and CDR2 SAAADI. The CDR3 bases that were read are TGCGCCAGTTATGAATCCCGAACAAATTCACCC. Translation: CASYESRTNSP. The full-length CDR3 reads as CASYESRTNSPLHF.

This clone was counted ten times or more. With the read ending 3 residues before the CDR3 end, the germline J gene is used to fill in that end. The chain combines TRBV7-9 with TRBJ2-7; D call uncertain. CDR3 length equals 14 residues. Germline V gene sequence: CDR1 SEHNR, CDR2 FQNEAQ (reference sequence). V shed 1 base and J shed 4 bases, with 11 bases lying between them. CDR3 in amino acids: CASSLVPARYEQYF. The part of the CDR3 DNA that was read is TGTGCCAGCAGCTTAGTTCCTGCCAGATACGAG.

This clone was seen ten or more times. The CDR3 end lies 3 residues beyond the end of the read and is filled in from the germline J gene. The chain employs TRBV18 and TRBJ1-3, with 9 bases matching TRBD1. Germline CDR1 is KGHSH and CDR2 is LQKENI. J gave up 1 base and V 3 bases, and 10 bases lay outside the gene matches. The CDR3 is 18 residues long. CDR3 DNA, as far as it was read: TGTGCCAGCTCACCCGTCCCGGGACAGGGCACATCTGGAAACACC. This sequence encodes CASSPVPGQGTSGNT. The full CDR3 sequence reads CASSPVPGQGTSGNTIYF.

This clone was observed many times. The observed sequence ends 3 residues before the CDR3 terminus, with the missing tail filled in from the germline J gene. V gene TRBV19 combines with J gene TRBJ2-3; TRBD1 aligns across 10 bases. Losses at the gene ends were 8 bases for V and 3 bases for J; bases not matched to a gene: 2. CDR1 is LNHDA and CDR2 is SQIVND in the germline V gene (reference sequence). This CDR3 comprises 13 residues. The chain's CDR3 is CASRDRGTDTQYF. The sequenced CDR3 bases are TGTGCCAGTCGGGACAGGGGAACAGATACG.

This clone was detected many times. The read halts 3 residues ahead of the CDR3 end, with the missing end drawn from the germline J gene. The J gene is TRBJ2-3, the V gene TRBV5-1; 11 bases align to TRBD2. CDR1 and CDR2 (germline): SGHRS, YFSETQ. This CDR3 is 16 amino acids long. J was trimmed by 0 bases and V by 4 bases; bases with no gene match: 4. Partial CDR3 DNA: TGCGCCAGCAGCGGCGGGACTAGCGGTAGCACAGATACG. This gives the protein CASSGGTSGSTDT. The full CDR3 protein reads CASSGGTSGSTDTQYF. The full variable domain, its missing parts supplied by reference TRBV5-1 and TRBJ2-3, is KAGVTQTPRYLIKTRGQQVTLSCSPISGHRSVSWYQQTPGQGLQFLFEYFSETQRNKGNFPGRFSGRQFSNSRSEMNVSTLELGDSALYLCASSGGTSGSTDTQYFGPGTRLTVL.

This clone was observed at least ten times. The CDR3 is cut off 3 residues early in the read; its end comes from the germline J gene. The chain employs TRBV20-1 and TRBJ2-1; tentatively, D is TRBD2 (5 bases). With 0 bases removed from V and 1 base from J, the gap between germline ends came to 16 bases. Germline assignment: CDR1 DFQATT and CDR2 SNEGSKA (reference sequence). CDR3 length: 17 residues. CDR3 sequence: CSARDLQSSSSYNEQFF. The DNA read from the CDR3 is TGCAGTGCTAGAGATCTCCAGTCTAGCAGTTCCTACAATGAG.